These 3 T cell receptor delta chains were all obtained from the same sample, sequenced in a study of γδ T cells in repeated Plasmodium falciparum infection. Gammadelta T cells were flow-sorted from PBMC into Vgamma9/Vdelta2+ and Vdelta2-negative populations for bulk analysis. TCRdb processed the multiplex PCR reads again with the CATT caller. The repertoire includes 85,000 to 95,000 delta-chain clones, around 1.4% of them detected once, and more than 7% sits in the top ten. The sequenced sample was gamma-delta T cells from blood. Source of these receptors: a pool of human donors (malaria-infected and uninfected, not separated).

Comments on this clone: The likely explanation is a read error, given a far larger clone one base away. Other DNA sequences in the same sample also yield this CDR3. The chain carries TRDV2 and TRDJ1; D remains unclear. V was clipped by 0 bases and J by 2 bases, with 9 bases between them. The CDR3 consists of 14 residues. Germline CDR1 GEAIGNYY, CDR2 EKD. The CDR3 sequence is CACDTLGQTDKLIF. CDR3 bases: TGTGCCTGTGACACCCTAGGACAAACCGATAAACTCATCTTT.

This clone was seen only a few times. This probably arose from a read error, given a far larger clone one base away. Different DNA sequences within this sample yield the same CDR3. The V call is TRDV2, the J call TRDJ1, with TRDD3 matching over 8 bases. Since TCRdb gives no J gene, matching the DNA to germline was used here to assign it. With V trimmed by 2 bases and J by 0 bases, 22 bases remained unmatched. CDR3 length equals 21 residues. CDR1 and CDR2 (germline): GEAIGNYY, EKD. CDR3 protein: CACDSLPGGPRHGTNTDKLIF. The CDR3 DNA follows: TGTGCCTGTGACAGTCTCCCTGGGGGACCCCGGCATGGTACTAACACCGATAAACTCATCTTT.

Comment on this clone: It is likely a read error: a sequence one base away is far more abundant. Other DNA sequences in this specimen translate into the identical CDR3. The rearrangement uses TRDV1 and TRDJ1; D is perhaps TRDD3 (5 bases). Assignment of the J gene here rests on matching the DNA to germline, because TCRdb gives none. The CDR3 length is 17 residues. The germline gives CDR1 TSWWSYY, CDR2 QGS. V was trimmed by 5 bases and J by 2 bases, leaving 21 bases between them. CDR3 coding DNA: TGTGCTCTTGGGCTACCCCCGGCGGGATTGTTTACCGATAAACTCATCTTT. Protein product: CALGLPPAGLFTDKLIF.